This paragraph covers one T cell receptor beta chain sequence. The record originates from a study of T cells in Graves' hyperthyroidism and ophthalmopathy. This CDR3 contains 13 residues. The germline V and J ends were trimmed by 6 bases and 4 bases, with 13 bases remaining between them. The germline V gene has CDR1 DFQATT and CDR2 SNEGSKA (reference sequence). Amplification of TCR beta CDR3 regions was performed using RNA transcripts as template. The TCR CDR3 first-round RT-PCR relied on the HTBI primer set. TCRdb reprocessed the multiplex PCR reads via MiXCR and lists one record per CDR3 protein. The repertoire holds 690,000 or so distinct CDR3 sequences, with about 19% as singletons.

The source material was blood. The sequence came from a woman aged 45-65 years with Graves' hyperthyroidism that later progressed to Graves' ophthalmopathy. The J gene is TRBJ1-3, the V gene TRBV20-1; D may be TRBD1 (6 bases). The CDR3 DNA is TGCAGTGCCCCGGGACACTGGGGAAACACCATATATTTT. Translated, it gives CSAPGHWGNTIYF.